This entry lists 25 T cell receptor beta chains sequenced from one sample in a study of regulatory T cells in long-lasting Graves disease. Time point: newly diagnosed GD, antithyroid drugs for less than 3 months. Researchers made the TCR library from RNA that was extracted from PBMCs. Assembly of TCR beta libraries relied on iRepertoire HTBI primers together with Arm-PCR of CDR3 regions. TCRdb processed the multiplex PCR reads anew with MiXCR; each CDR3 protein has one entry. The profile shows approximately 360,000 distinct CDR3 sequences, around 11% of them singletons. This sample was also put to use in a study of T cells in Graves' hyperthyroidism and ophthalmopathy.

This specimen was peripheral blood mononuclear cells (PBMCs), taken at new diagnosis, from a patient treated with antithyroid drugs. These receptors were collected from a woman younger than 35 with Graves disease.

A word on this clonotype: It may be a read error: a sequence one base away is much more abundant. The chain is built from TRBV27 and TRBJ2-7; unclear D gene. CDR3 length: 14 residues. Per germline, CDR1 MNHEY and CDR2 SMNVEV (reference sequence). Trimming cost V 6 bases and J 10 bases, with 22 bases left between them. The CDR3 nucleotides read TGTGCCAGCAGGCCAGGACGAGTCCAAGAGACCCAGTACGTC. Its protein is CASRPGRVQETQYV.

In its sample, this clonotype was seen many times. The chain has TRBV20-1 and TRBJ2-3; D is unclear. The CDR3 spans 15 residues. Looked up from germline, CDR1 is DFQATT and CDR2 is SNEGSKA (reference sequence). Between the trimmed V and J ends, which lost 0 bases and 1 base, there was a span of 11 bases. CDR3 DNA sequence: TGCAGTGCTAGAGATGCCCGGACCGGCACAGATACGCAGTATTTT. The encoded protein is CSARDARTGTDTQYF.

This clonotype appeared a few times. This CDR3 reads CASSQDPRVRLNTEAFF. DNA for the CDR3: TGCGCCAGCAGCCAAGACCCGAGGGTCAGATTAAACACTGAAGCTTTCTTT. The V and J genes are TRBV4-1 and TRBJ1-1; D is unresolved. The germline V gene encodes CDR1 MGHRA and CDR2 YSYEKL. The CDR3 runs to 17 residues. The V gene lost 0 bases and the J gene lost 2 bases, with 16 bases spanning the gap.

DNA of the CDR3: TGTGCCAGCAGTTCCGGTGGGACAGGGGGCCCAAATTCATCTTCCTATGGCTACACCTTC. Residues: CASSSGGTGGPNSSSYGYTF. This chain links TRBV12-3 or TRBV12-4 with TRBJ1-2, with 12 bases that match TRBD1. CDR3 length: 20 amino acids. With V trimmed by 4 bases and J by 4 bases, 19 bases remained unmatched.

This clonotype was counted at least ten times. In DNA, the CDR3 is TGTGCCAGCAGCCGGTCTGGGACTAGCATCACCGGGGAGCTGTTTTTT. The encoded protein is CASSRSGTSITGELFF. This sequence joins TRBV7-2 and TRBJ2-2, with 9 bases fitting TRBD2. The CDR3 spans 16 residues. Germline CDR1 reads SGHTA; CDR2 reads FQGNSA. V shed 5 bases, J shed 4 bases, and the junction held 8 bases outside the gene matches.

A note on this clonotype: This sequence may be a read error, since a much larger clone differs from it by one base. CDR3 sequence: CASSRRQGPETQCF. Written as DNA, the CDR3 is TGTGCCAGCAGCAGACGACAGGGGCCAGAGACCCAGTGCTTC. The V gene is TRBV7-8, the J gene TRBJ2-5, with 8 bases fitting TRBD1. The CDR3 totals 14 residues. CDR1 is SGHVS and CDR2 is FQNEAQ in the germline V gene.

This clonotype was recorded many times. This chain uses TRBV7-9 with TRBJ1-1; TRBD1 matches at 11 bases. The ends lost 4 bases at V and 6 bases at J; junction bases unmatched: 16. The CDR3 is 18 amino acids. Germline V CDR1 and CDR2: SEHNR, FQNEAQ (reference sequence). The CDR3 DNA sequence: TGTGCCAGCAGCTCGTTTGGACAGGGGGCAGGTTGGAAGGCTGAAGCTTTCTTT. The encoded protein is CASSSFGQGAGWKAEAFF.

Note on this clonotype: A much larger clone lies one base from this, so it may be a read error. The rearrangement links TRBV30 to TRBJ1-5; D uncertain. CDR1 is GTSNPN and CDR2 is SVGIG in the germline V gene (reference sequence). Deletions cut 1 base from V and 6 bases from J, with 10 bases between. This CDR3 has 13 residues. The CDR3 loop reads CAWSALDGQPQHF. The CDR3, as DNA: TGTGCCTGGAGTGCCCTGGACGGTCAGCCCCAGCATTTT.

Regarding this clonotype: A much more abundant neighbour one base away suggests this may be a read error. This chain connects TRBV4-1 to TRBJ2-7, with TRBD2 matching over 12 bases. This CDR3 contains 17 residues. Germline V gene sequence: CDR1 MGHRA, CDR2 YSYEKL. The CDR3 DNA reads TGTGCCAGCAGCCAAGCACCTAGCGGGAGGGATTGGAACGAGCAGTACTTC. Its protein product is CASSQAPSGRDWNEQYF.

In this sample, this clonotype turned up many times. V usage is TRBV7-8 and J usage is TRBJ2-5; 9 bases line up with TRBD2. J gave up 4 bases and V 5 bases, and 11 bases lay outside the gene matches. Germline CDR1 SGHVS, CDR2 FQNEAQ. CDR3 length: 16 residues. The CDR3 spells CASSPPGTSFRETQYF. For the CDR3, the DNA is TGTGCCAGCAGCCCCCCTGGGACTAGCTTTAGAGAGACCCAGTACTTC.

This clonotype was observed many times. The chain couples TRBV2 to TRBJ1-2, with D perhaps TRBD1 (5 bases). Germline loops: CDR1 SNHLY, CDR2 FYNNEI. The CDR3 consists of 13 residues. Trimming removed 7 bases from V and 7 bases from J, with 16 bases in between. Here the CDR3 DNA reads TGTGCCAGCATGCAGGGCGTCTTGGCTGGCTACACCTTC. The encoded protein is CASMQGVLAGYTF.

The J gene is TRBJ2-7, the V gene TRBV5-6, with D perhaps matching TRBD1 or TRBD2 (7 bases each). Trimming took 1 base from V and 5 from J, leaving 22 bases between them. This CDR3 has 17 residues. CDR1 is SGHDT, CDR2 YYEEEE, per germline. The CDR3 loop is CASSLQGGAPLYHEQYV. The CDR3 region has the DNA TGTGCCAGCAGCTTGCAGGGGGGGGCGCCATTATATCACGAGCAGTACGTC.

The chain employs TRBV9 and TRBJ2-7; 7 nucleotides line up with TRBD1. V shed 5 bases, J shed 9 bases, and the junction held 17 bases outside the gene matches. The CDR3 loop spans 15 amino acids. CDR1 is SGDLS, CDR2 YYNGEE, per germline. The CDR3 DNA sequence: TGTGCCAGCAGTGGGGGATGGGGGACAGCTTCTGTGCAGTACTTC. Its translation is CASSGGWGTASVQYF.

This clonotype was counted ten times or more. The V call is TRBV11-2, the J call TRBJ2-7, with a possible D match to TRBD1 (6 bases). This CDR3 region has 17 residues. Trimming took off 5 bases at V and 3 bases at J, with 23 bases between the two ends. Germline V gives CDR1 SGHAT, CDR2 FQNNGV. CDR3: CASSPPPGARKDYEQYF. DNA of the CDR3: TGTGCCAGCAGCCCACCCCCAGGGGCTCGAAAGGACTACGAGCAGTACTTC.

Concerning this clonotype itself: This may stem from a read error, because a much larger clone lies one nucleotide away. J is TRBJ1-1 and V is TRBV4-1; D is unclear. CDR1 is MGHRA, CDR2 YSYEKL, per germline. The CDR3 runs 12 residues. V was cut by 6 bases and J by 4 bases, with 9 bases left in between. The CDR3 nucleotides read TGCGCCAGCAGGGCCTCTTGCACTGAAGCTTTCTTT. Amino acids: CASRASCTEAFF.

This clonotype was observed a few times. This chain connects TRBV28 to TRBJ2-7, with 11 bases identical to TRBD1. CDR3 size: 15 residues. J gave up 6 bases and V 6 bases, and 10 bases lay outside the gene matches. CDR1 and CDR2 (germline): MDHEN, SYDVKM. CDR3 protein: CASSRLLDRGPEQYF. The DNA of the CDR3 is TGTGCCAGCAGCCGCCTATTGGACAGGGGGCCCGAGCAGTACTTC. The full variable domain, with the rest looked up from reference TRBV28 and TRBJ2-7, is DVKVTQSSRYLVKRTGEKVFLECVQDMDHENMFWYRQDPGLGLRLIYFSYDVKMKEKGDIPEGYSVSREKKERFSLILESASTNQTSMYLCASSRLLDRGPEQYFGPGTRLTVT.

This clonotype was counted ten times or more. This rearrangement joins TRBV7-2 to TRBJ2-5; TRBD1 or TRBD2 may be the D gene (5 bases each). From germline, CDR1 is SGHTA and CDR2 FQGNSA. CDR3 size: 12 residues. V lost 0 bases and J lost 13, with 12 bases in between. The CDR3 is CASSLAFLGAYF. DNA for the CDR3: TGTGCCAGCAGCTTAGCCTTTCTCGGGGCGTACTTC.

This clonotype was counted many times. This sequence joins TRBV12-3 or TRBV12-4 and TRBJ1-5; unclear D gene. The CDR3 length is 14 residues. The V end lost 6 bases, the J end lost 4 bases, and 13 bases lay between the germline ends. CDR3 protein: CASSPAPSNQPQHF. The CDR3 DNA follows: TGTGCCAGCAGCCCGGCCCCTAGTAATCAGCCCCAGCATTTT.

This clonotype was counted ten times or more. The chain joins TRBV19 to TRBJ1-1; D not certain. This CDR3 has 16 amino acids. V was pared by 9 bases and J by 3 bases, with 23 bases between. Looked up from germline, CDR1 is LNHDA and CDR2 is SQIVND (reference sequence). In DNA form, the CDR3 reads TGTGCCAGCCTAACCAATTCCGTGGGTTCGGACACTGAAGCTTTCTTT. Its protein product is CASLTNSVGSDTEAFF.

This clonotype was recorded at least ten times. The chain combines TRBV9 with TRBJ2-1; no clear D. CDR1 is SGDLS, CDR2 YYNGEE, per germline. The CDR3 loop spans 15 amino acids. The germline V and J ends were trimmed by 3 bases and 4 bases, with 14 bases remaining between them. The CDR3 DNA is TGTGCCAGCAGCGCCCGTAGGACCCTTTACAATGAGCAGTTCTTC. This gives the protein CASSARRTLYNEQFF.

This clonotype was counted ten times or more. The chain carries TRBV28 and TRBJ2-7; 9 bases match TRBD2. J lost 0 bases, V lost 6 bases, and 6 bases had no gene match. Germline loops: CDR1 MDHEN, CDR2 SYDVKM. The CDR3 spans 15 residues. This CDR3 reads CASRTGTSRSYEQYF. DNA of the CDR3: TGTGCCAGCAGAACCGGGACTAGCCGCTCCTACGAGCAGTACTTC.

This clonotype has a count of ten or more. The chain links TRBV10-1 to TRBJ2-3; D might be TRBD1 (6 bases). Per the germline V gene, CDR1 is WNHNN and CDR2 is SYGVQD (reference sequence). V was trimmed by 5 bases and J by 4 bases, leaving 7 bases between them. The CDR3 is 12 residues long. CDR3 sequence reads: CASSTGPDTQYF. The CDR3 DNA sequence: TGCGCCAGCAGTACAGGGCCAGATACGCAGTATTTT.

Only a few counts were recorded for this clonotype. The V and J genes are TRBV7-8 and TRBJ1-3, with 7 bases identical to TRBD1. The germline CDR1 and CDR2 sequences are SGHVS and FQNEAQ. This CDR3 contains 14 residues. V dropped 5 bases and J dropped 5; count of bases not matched to a gene: 6. The CDR3 region is CASSEGTARNTIYF. The CDR3 bases are TGTGCCAGCAGCGAAGGGACAGCCAGAAACACCATATATTTT.

This clonotype was detected a few times. This rearrangement joins TRBV12-3 or TRBV12-4 to TRBJ2-3, with 7 bases fitting TRBD2. V gave up 7 bases and J gave up 6 bases; unmatched junction bases: 10. The length of the CDR3 is 14 residues. The CDR3 nucleotides are TGTGCCAGCAAGACTAGCCGAAGTTCTGATACGCAGTATTTT. It translates to CASKTSRSSDTQYF.

The rearrangement joins TRBV18 to TRBJ2-4, with D possibly being TRBD1 (6 bases). The ends were cut back, 6 bases at V and 11 bases at J, with 20 bases in the middle. Germline CDR1 and CDR2: KGHSH and LQKENI. The length of the CDR3 is 14 residues. Here the CDR3 DNA reads TGTGCCAGCTCTATTTTCTCAGGGGAAGCGGTTCAGTACTTC. It yields the protein CASSIFSGEAVQYF.